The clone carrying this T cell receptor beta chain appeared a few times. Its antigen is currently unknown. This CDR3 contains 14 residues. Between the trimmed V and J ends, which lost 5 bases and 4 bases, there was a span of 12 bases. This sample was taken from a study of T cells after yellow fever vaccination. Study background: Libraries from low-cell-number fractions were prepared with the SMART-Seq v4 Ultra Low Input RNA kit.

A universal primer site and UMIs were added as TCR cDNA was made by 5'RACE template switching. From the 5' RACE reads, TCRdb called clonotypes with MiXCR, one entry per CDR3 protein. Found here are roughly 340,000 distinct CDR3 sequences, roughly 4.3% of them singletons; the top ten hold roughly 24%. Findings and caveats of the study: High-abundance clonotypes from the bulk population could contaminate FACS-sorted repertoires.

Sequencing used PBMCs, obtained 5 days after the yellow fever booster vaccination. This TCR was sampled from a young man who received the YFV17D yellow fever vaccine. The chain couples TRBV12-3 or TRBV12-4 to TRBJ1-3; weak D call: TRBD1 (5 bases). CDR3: CASSQTGLGNTIYF. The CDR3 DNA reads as TGTGCCAGCAGTCAGACGGGACTGGGAAACACCATATATTTT.